Below, one T cell receptor (beta chain) is given with its context. The sample originates from a study of OX40 agonist ivuxolimab in advanced cancers. Profiled with immunoSEQ multiplex PCR; TCRdb holds only in-frame clones, not every one. The sample includes about 99,000 clones, around 94% of them seen just once. The CDR3 is made up of 18 amino acids. Germline V gene lookup returns CDR1 SGHTA and CDR2 FQGNSA. The V and J ends lost 5 bases and 0 bases respectively, with 22 bases between them. The TCR originated in an adult with an advanced solid tumor such as melanoma, head and neck, liver or kidney cancer. The rearrangement uses TRBV7-2 and TRBJ1-1; maybe TRBD1 (6 bases). The sample here was CD4+ or CD8+ T cells sorted from blood, taken in a trial of the OX40 agonist ivuxolimab. CDR3 region: CASSTQRGAGIMNTEAFF. The CDR3 nucleotides read TGTGCCAGCAGCACGCAGCGGGGGGCGGGGATTATGAACACTGAAGCTTTCTTT.